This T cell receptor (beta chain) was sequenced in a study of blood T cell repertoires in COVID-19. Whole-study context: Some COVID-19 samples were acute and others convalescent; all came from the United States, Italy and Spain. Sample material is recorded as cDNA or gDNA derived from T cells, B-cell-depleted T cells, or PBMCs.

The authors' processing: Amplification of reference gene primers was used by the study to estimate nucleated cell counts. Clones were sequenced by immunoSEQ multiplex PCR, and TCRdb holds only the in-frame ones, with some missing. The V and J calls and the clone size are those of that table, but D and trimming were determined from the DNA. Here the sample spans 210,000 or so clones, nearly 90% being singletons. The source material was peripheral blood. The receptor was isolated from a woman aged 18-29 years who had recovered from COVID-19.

The CDR3: CASSQRGSSYEQYF. The CDR3 DNA reads TGTGCCAGCAGTCAGCGGGGGAGCTCCTACGAGCAGTACTTC. V and J are TRBV6-5 and TRBJ2-7; 8 positions agree with TRBD2. This CDR3 is built from 14 residues. The V and J ends lost 5 bases and 0 bases, in that order; junction bases with no gene match: 3. CDR1 MNHEY and CDR2 SVGAGI come from the germline V gene.